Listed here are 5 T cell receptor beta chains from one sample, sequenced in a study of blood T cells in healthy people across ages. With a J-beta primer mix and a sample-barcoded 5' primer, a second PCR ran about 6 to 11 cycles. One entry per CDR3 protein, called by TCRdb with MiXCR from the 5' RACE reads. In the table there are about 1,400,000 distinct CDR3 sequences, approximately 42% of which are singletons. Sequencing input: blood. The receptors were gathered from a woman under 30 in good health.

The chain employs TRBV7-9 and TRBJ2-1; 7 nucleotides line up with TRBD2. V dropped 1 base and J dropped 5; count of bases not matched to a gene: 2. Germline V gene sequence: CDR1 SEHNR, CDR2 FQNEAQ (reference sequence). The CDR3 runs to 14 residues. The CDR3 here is CASSLGAGDNEQFF. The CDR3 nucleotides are TGTGCCAGCAGCTTAGGTGCGGGAGACAATGAGCAGTTCTTC.

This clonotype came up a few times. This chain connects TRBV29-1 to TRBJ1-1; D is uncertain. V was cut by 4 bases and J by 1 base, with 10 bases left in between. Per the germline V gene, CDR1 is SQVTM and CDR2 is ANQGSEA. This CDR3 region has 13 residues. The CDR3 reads CSVAEVANTEAFF. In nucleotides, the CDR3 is TGCAGCGTTGCCGAGGTAGCGAACACTGAAGCTTTCTTT.

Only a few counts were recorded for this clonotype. This CDR3 reads CSARVSSGGLGNEQFF. In nucleotides, the CDR3 is TGCAGTGCTAGAGTGTCCTCAGGGGGCCTTGGGAATGAGCAGTTCTTC. The V gene is TRBV20-1, the J gene TRBJ2-1, with TRBD1 identical over 8 bases. The V and J ends lost 1 base and 7 bases, in that order; junction bases with no gene match: 12. The CDR3 consists of 16 residues. The germline gives CDR1 DFQATT, CDR2 SNEGSKA (reference sequence).

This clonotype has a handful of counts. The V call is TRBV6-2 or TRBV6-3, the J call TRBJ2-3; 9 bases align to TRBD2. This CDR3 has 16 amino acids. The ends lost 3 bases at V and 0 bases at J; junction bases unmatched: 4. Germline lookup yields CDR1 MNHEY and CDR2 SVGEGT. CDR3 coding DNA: TGTGCCAGCAGTTATGGTAGCGGGAGAAGCACAGATACGCAGTATTTT. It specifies CASSYGSGRSTDTQYF.

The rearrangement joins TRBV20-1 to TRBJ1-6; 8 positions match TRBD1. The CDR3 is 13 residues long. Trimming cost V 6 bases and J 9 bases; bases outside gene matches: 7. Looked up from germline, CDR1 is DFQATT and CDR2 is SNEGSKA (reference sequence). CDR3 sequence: CSARDRQGSPLHF. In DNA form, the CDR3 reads TGCAGTGCCCGGGACAGGCAGGGTTCACCCCTCCACTTT.